Listed here are 10 T cell receptor beta chains from one sample, sequenced in a study of blood T cell repertoires in COVID-19. Sequencing used immunoSEQ multiplex PCR; TCRdb keeps in-frame clones, though not all of them. The repertoire has about 210,000 clones, around 83% of them found once; the top ten carry less than 3%. The specimen was peripheral blood. The receptor source for this set is a man aged 50-60 years with active or convalescent COVID-19.

The gene calls are TRBV2 and TRBJ2-5; TRBD2 agrees at 8 bases. J gave up 5 bases and V 11 bases, and 10 bases lay outside the gene matches. The CDR3 totals 13 residues. Germline V CDR1 and CDR2: SNHLY, FYNNEI. CDR3: CAGQTSEWETQYF. The CDR3 nucleotides read TGTGCCGGTCAGACTAGCGAATGGGAGACCCAGTACTTC.

This chain links TRBV19 with TRBJ1-4; D might be TRBD1 (5 bases). V lost 0 bases, J lost 8 bases, and 10 bases lay in between. Per the germline V gene, CDR1 is LNHDA and CDR2 is SQIVND (reference sequence). This CDR3 is built from 14 residues. CDR3 in amino acids: CASSIEGLGEKLFF. CDR3 nucleotides: TGTGCCAGTAGTATAGAGGGGCTGGGGGAAAAACTGTTTTTT.

The J gene is TRBJ2-7, the V gene TRBV29-1; D not certain. This CDR3 region has 10 residues. The germline gives CDR1 SQVTM, CDR2 ANQGSEA. The V and J ends lost 6 bases and 6 bases respectively, with 9 bases between them. This chain's CDR3 is CSVGSVEQYF. CDR3 coding DNA: TGCAGCGTCGGGTCCGTCGAGCAGTACTTC.

This sequence joins TRBV2 and TRBJ2-3, with a possible D match to TRBD2 (5 bases). Germline V gene lookup returns CDR1 SNHLY and CDR2 FYNNEI. The CDR3 consists of 16 residues. Trimming removed 6 bases from V and 0 bases from J, with 16 bases in between. The CDR3 is CASRASVGRSTDTQYF. CDR3 nucleotides: TGTGCCAGCAGGGCAAGCGTGGGGAGAAGCACAGATACGCAGTATTTT.

There are a few counts of this clone. The V call is TRBV19, the J call TRBJ1-4; 7 bases are shared with TRBD1. The germline CDR1 and CDR2 sequences are LNHDA and SQIVND (reference sequence). The CDR3 spans 16 residues. The J segment lost 0 bases and the V segment lost 3 bases, leaving 4 bases of the junction unmatched. In DNA form, the CDR3 reads TGTGCCAGTAGTATGGGGACAGCAGCAACTAATGAAAAACTGTTTTTT. This codes for CASSMGTAATNEKLFF.

The chain combines TRBV7-6 with TRBJ1-3; D is perhaps TRBD1 (5 bases). This CDR3 region has 15 residues. V lost 5 bases and J 0 bases, leaving 11 bases between the germline ends. In germline, CDR1 is SGHVS, CDR2 FNYEAQ. The CDR3 region has the DNA TGTGCCAGCAGCAACCCGGGGGACTCTGGAAACACCATATATTTT. This sequence encodes CASSNPGDSGNTIYF.

This CDR3 reads CASSPRGPNNEQFF. In DNA, the CDR3 is TGTGCCAGCAGCCCTCGAGGGCCAAACAATGAGCAGTTCTTC. The chain carries TRBV7-2 and TRBJ2-1; TRBD2 is a possible D gene (5 bases). The CDR3 has 14 residues. Germline loops: CDR1 SGHTA, CDR2 FQGNSA. V lost 5 bases and J 5 bases, leaving 13 bases between the germline ends.

The chain employs TRBV5-1 and TRBJ1-1; D is perhaps TRBD1 (6 bases). Trimming took 7 bases from V and 3 from J, leaving 13 bases between them. CDR1 is SGHRS and CDR2 is YFSETQ in the germline V gene. The CDR3 extends over 13 amino acids. The CDR3 spells CASARQDDTEAFF. The CDR3 nucleotides are TGCGCCAGCGCTAGACAGGACGACACTGAAGCTTTCTTT.

This chain joins TRBV19 and TRBJ1-1, with D possibly TRBD1 on 6 matching bases. V was clipped by 4 bases and J by 2 bases, with 20 bases between them. Germline V lookup: CDR1 LNHDA, CDR2 SQIVND (reference sequence). This CDR3 is 17 amino acids long. CDR3 coding DNA: TGTGCCAGTAGTACCCTTGGGGGCCGGACCATCAACACTGAAGCTTTCTTT. It codes for CASSTLGGRTINTEAFF.

This chain links TRBV9 with TRBJ2-3, with TRBD2 matching 16 bases. Germline V gene sequence: CDR1 SGDLS, CDR2 YYNGEE. The CDR3 extends over 18 amino acids. V shed 4 bases, J shed 1 base, and the junction held 6 bases outside the gene matches. CDR3 region: CASSITGTSGRGTDTQYF. CDR3 DNA: TGTGCCAGCAGCATCACTGGGACTAGCGGGAGGGGCACAGATACGCAGTATTTT.